The present T cell receptor (beta chain) was sequenced within a study of blood T cell repertoires in COVID-19. Profiling relied on immunoSEQ multiplex PCR, and the TCRdb table lists in-frame clones only, not all of them. Among 250,000 to 350,000 clones, around 87% were seen once, and the ten largest hold 1.7%. This clone was detected only once. This CDR3 comprises 14 residues. Trimming took off 6 bases at V and 3 bases at J, with 12 bases between the two ends. From germline, CDR1 is MDHEN and CDR2 SYDVKM. Researchers sorted participants into cohorts using their self-reported clinical history. This chain links TRBV28 with TRBJ1-5, with D unclear. The clonotype comes from a woman under 30 with acute COVID-19. The sequencing input was PBMCs or T cells enriched from blood (not recorded which). In nucleotides, the CDR3 is TGTGCCAGCAGCCTCGGGTCCCCCAATCAGCCCCAGCATTTT. Amino acid sequence: CASSLGSPNQPQHF. Supplemented by reference TRBV28 and TRBJ1-5, the full variable domain reads DVKVTQSSRYLVKRTGEKVFLECVQDMDHENMFWYRQDPGLGLRLIYFSYDVKMKEKGDIPEGYSVSREKKERFSLILESASTNQTSMYLCASSLGSPNQPQHFGDGTRLSIL.